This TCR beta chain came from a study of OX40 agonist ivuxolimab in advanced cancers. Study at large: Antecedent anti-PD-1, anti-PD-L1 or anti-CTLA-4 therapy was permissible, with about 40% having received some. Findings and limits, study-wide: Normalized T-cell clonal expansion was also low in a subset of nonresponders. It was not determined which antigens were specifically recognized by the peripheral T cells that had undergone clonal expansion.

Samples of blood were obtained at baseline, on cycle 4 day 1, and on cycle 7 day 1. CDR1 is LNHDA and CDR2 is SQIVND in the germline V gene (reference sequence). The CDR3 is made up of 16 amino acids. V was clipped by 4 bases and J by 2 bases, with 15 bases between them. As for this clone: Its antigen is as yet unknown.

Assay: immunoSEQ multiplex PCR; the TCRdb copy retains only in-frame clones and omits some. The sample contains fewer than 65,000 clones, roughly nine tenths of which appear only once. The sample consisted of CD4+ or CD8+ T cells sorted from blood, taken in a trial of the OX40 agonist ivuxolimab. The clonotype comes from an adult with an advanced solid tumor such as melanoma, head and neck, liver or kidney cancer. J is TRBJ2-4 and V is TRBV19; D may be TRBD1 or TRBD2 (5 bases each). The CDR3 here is CASSRGRDGSKNIQYF. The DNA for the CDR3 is TGTGCCAGTAGTAGAGGCAGGGACGGTTCCAAAAACATTCAGTACTTC.